This TCR beta chain was found in a study of CD8+ T cells in alopecia areata. Study findings and constraints: It was observed that many expanded lesional clones persisted in scalp and blood during tofacitinib. Baseline CD8+ expansion's link to response remains uncertain, as there was one nonresponder. Especially in alopecia totalis/universalis, lesional scalp showed greater clonality than normal scalp did.

After isolation, RNA underwent reverse transcription to generate cDNA as the sequencing template. Data came from immunoSEQ multiplex PCR; TCRdb stores just in-frame clones and leaves some out. The sample has roughly 210,000 clones, about 40% seen once. This clone occurred a few times. What it binds is not known. The treatment is: oral pan-JAK inhibitor, 5-10 mg twice daily. The CDR3 covers 13 residues. Germline CDR1 is LGHNA and CDR2 is YSLEER. Losses at the gene ends were 3 bases for V and 5 bases for J; bases not matched to a gene: 1. This chain links TRBV4-3 with TRBJ1-5; 7 positions match TRBD1. The sample was CD4+ T cells sorted from blood, taken around week 36, from a patient treated with tofacitinib. The TCR comes from a human donor with alopecia areata. The CDR3 sequence: CASSHDRDQPQHF. The DNA of the CDR3 is TGCGCCAGCAGCCACGACAGGGATCAGCCCCAGCATTTT.